Following are 5 T cell receptor beta chains from one sample sequenced in a study of blood T cell repertoires in COVID-19. Sequencing was performed with immunoSEQ multiplex PCR; in TCRdb, only in-frame clones are kept and a portion is missing. The top ten hold 1.5% to 2% of the sample, which has fewer than 400,000 clones, around 85% seen once. Sequencing was done on a sample of PBMCs or T cells enriched from blood (not recorded which). These receptor sequences come from a woman in her twenties or thirties who had been exposed to COVID-19.

The chain joins TRBV2 to TRBJ1-1; a possible D gene is TRBD1 (6 bases). The CDR3 runs 14 residues. V gave up 7 bases and J gave up 0 bases, with 12 bases separating them. The germline V gene encodes CDR1 SNHLY and CDR2 FYNNEI. The CDR3 DNA reads TGTGCCAGCATTAGACAGGTCATGAACACTGAAGCTTTCTTT. It codes for CASIRQVMNTEAFF. Drawing the rest from reference TRBV2 and TRBJ1-1, the complete variable domain is EPEVTQTPSHQVTQMGQEVILRCVPISNHLYFYWYRQILGQKVEFLVSFYNNEISEKSEIFDDQFSVERPDGSNFTLKIRSTKLEDSAMYFCASIRQVMNTEAFFGQGTRLTVV.

The chain uses TRBV12-5 and TRBJ2-3; tentatively, D is TRBD1 (5 bases). This CDR3 region has 13 residues. Germline lookup yields CDR1 LGHNT and CDR2 FRNRAP. V was shortened by 5 bases and J by 5 bases, with 11 bases between the two germline ends. The CDR3 DNA follows: TGTGCTAGTGGTATTCGACAGTTAGATACGCAGTATTTT. Amino acid sequence: CASGIRQLDTQYF.

The CDR3 bases are TGTGCCAGCAGTTACTCGGCCCGCGGGTCCACTGAAGCTTTCTTT. Its protein product is CASSYSARGSTEAFF. The chain carries TRBV6-5 and TRBJ1-1; D uncertain. From germline, CDR1 is MNHEY and CDR2 SVGAGI. V was shortened by 0 bases and J by 4 bases, with 12 bases between the two germline ends. CDR3 length: 15 amino acids.

This chain connects TRBV4-3 to TRBJ2-3; D unclear. The CDR3 spans 14 residues. The germline V and J ends were trimmed by 0 bases and 3 bases, with 7 bases remaining between them. CDR1 is LGHNA, CDR2 YSLEER, per germline. CDR3 region: CASSQDGLTDTQYF. In DNA form, the CDR3 reads TGCGCCAGCAGCCAAGATGGTCTAACAGATACGCAGTATTTT.

Remarks on this clone: The junction departs from the called germline gene at one end, perhaps through a read error. The V and J genes are TRBV27 and TRBJ1-4; D is unclear. Germline values: CDR1 MNHEY, CDR2 SMNVEV (reference sequence). This CDR3 is 12 amino acids long. The CDR3 protein is CDGVATNEKLFF. The DNA of the CDR3 is TGCGACGGGGTCGCAACTAATGAAAAACTGTTTTTT.